This T cell receptor (beta chain) was documented in a study of cytomegalovirus exposure and HLA in healthy donors. The study's findings and limits: HLA allele associations emerged for roughly 16,000 TCR beta sequences in a later analysis, at 0.05 false discovery rate.

PCR was performed using 60 Vbeta and 13 Jbeta primers. The table came from immunoSEQ multiplex PCR; TCRdb's copy has only in-frame clones and leaves some out. This table holds over 130,000 clones, 79% found once. The CDR3 runs 15 residues. Per the germline V gene, CDR1 is SGHRS and CDR2 is YFSETQ. The ends were cut back, 5 bases at V and 3 bases at J, with 18 bases in the middle. This clone appeared a single time. No antigen is known for it. This clonotype originated in a human donor in good health. J is TRBJ2-7 and V is TRBV5-1, with a tentative D call TRBD2 (6 bases). Sequencing was performed on PBMCs. In DNA form, the CDR3 reads TGCGCCAGCAGGCCCCAGGAGGGTTTTATCTACGAGCAGTACTTC. The encoded protein is CASRPQEGFIYEQYF.